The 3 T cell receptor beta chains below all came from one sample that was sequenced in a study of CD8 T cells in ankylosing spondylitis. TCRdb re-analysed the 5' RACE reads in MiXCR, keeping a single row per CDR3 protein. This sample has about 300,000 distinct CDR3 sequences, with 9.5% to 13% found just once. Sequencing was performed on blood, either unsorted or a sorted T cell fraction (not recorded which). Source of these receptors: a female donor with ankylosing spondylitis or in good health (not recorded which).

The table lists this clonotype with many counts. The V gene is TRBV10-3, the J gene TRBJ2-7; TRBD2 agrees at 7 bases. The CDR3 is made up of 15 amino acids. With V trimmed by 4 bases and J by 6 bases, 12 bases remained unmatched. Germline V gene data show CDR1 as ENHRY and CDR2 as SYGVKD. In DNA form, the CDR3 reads TGTGCCATCAGTGTTGCGCTAGCGGTTAGTGGCGAGCAGTACTTC. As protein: CAISVALAVSGEQYF.

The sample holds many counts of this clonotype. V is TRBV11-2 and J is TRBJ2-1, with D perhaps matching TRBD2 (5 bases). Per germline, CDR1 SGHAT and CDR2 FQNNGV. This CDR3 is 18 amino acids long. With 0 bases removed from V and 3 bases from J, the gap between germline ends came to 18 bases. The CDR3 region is CASSLDASRLRYYNEQFF. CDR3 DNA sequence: TGTGCCAGCAGCTTAGATGCCTCGAGACTACGCTACTACAATGAGCAGTTCTTC.

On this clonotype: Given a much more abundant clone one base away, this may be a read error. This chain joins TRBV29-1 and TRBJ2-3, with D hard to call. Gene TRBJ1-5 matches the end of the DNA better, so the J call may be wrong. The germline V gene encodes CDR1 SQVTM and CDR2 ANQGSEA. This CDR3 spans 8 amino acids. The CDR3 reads CSVDTQHF. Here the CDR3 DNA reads TGCAGCGTTGATACGCAGCATTTT.